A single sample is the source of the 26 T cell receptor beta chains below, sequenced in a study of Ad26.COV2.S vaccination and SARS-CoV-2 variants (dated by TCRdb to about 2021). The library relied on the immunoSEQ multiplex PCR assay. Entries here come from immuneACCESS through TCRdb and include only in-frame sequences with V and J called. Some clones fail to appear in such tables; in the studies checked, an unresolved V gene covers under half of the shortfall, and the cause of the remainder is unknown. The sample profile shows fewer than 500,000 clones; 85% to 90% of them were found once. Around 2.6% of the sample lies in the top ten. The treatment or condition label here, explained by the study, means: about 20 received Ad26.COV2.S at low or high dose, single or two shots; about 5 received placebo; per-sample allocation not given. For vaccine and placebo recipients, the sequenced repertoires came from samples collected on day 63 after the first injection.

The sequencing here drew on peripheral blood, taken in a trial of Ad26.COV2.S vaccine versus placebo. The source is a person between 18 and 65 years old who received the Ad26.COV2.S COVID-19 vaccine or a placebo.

In DNA, the CDR3 is TGTGCCAGCGAGGCTGCTAACTATGGCTACACCTTC. It codes for CASEAANYGYTF. V and J are TRBV28 and TRBJ1-2; the D is unclear. Germline V lookup: CDR1 MDHEN, CDR2 SYDVKM. Trimming cost V 8 bases and J 0 bases, with 7 bases left between them. CDR3 length equals 12 residues.

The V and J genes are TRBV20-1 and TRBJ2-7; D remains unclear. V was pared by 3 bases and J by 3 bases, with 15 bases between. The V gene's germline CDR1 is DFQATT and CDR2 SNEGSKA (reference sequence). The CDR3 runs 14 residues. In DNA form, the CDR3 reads TGCAGTGCTAGTAAGGGCGGCTTTGGCTACGAGCAGTACGTC. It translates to CSASKGGFGYEQYV.

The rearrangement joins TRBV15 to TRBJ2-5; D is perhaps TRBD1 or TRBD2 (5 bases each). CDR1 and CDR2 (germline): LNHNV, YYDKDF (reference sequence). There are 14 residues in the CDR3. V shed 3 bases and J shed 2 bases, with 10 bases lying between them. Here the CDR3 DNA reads TGTGCCACCAGCAGGGGGGTGGCTCAAGAGACCCAGTACTTC. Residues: CATSRGVAQETQYF. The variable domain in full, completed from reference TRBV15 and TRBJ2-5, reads DAMVIQNPRYQVTQFGKPVTLSCSQTLNHNVMYWYQQKSSQAPKLLFHYYDKDFNNEADTPDNFQSRRPNTSFCFLDIRSPGLGDTAMYLCATSRGVAQETQYFGPGTRLLVL.

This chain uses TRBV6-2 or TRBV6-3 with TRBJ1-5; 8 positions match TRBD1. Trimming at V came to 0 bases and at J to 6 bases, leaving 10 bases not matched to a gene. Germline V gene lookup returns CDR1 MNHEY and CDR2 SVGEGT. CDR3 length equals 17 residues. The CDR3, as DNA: TGTGCCAGCAGTTACTCGAGGCAGGGGGCTCGGAGTCAGCCCCAGCATTTT. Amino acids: CASSYSRQGARSQPQHF.

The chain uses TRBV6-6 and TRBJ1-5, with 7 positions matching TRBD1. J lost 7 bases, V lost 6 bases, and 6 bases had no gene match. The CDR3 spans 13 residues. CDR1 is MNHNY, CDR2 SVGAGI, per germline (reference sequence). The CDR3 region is CASSTGQYQPQHF. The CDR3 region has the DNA TGTGCCAGCAGCACGGGACAGTACCAGCCCCAGCATTTT.

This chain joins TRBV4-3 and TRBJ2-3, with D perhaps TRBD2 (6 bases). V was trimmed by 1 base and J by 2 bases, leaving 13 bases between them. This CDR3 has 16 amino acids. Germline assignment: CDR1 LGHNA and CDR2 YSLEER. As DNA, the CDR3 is TGCGCCAGCAGCCAAGTAACGTGGGGGGACACAGATACGCAGTATTTT. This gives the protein CASSQVTWGDTDTQYF.

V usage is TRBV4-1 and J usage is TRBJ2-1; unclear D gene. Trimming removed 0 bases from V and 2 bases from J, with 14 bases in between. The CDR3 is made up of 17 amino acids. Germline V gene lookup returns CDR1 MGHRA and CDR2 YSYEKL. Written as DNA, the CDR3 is TGCGCCAGCAGCCAAGATCCTCGGAGATCCGCCTACAATGAGCAGTTCTTC. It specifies CASSQDPRRSAYNEQFF.

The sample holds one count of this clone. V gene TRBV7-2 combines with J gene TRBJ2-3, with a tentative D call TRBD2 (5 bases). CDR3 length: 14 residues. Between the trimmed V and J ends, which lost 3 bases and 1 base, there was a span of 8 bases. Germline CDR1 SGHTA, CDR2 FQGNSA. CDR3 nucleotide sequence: TGTGCCAGCAGCTTGCGGGCTGGCACAGATACGCAGTATTTT. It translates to CASSLRAGTDTQYF. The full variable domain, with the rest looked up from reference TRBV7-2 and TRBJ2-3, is GAGVSQSPSNKVTEKGKDVELRCDPISGHTALYWYRQSLGQGLEFLIYFQGNSAPDKSGLPSDRFSAERTGGSVSTLTIQRTQQEDSAVYLCASSLRAGTDTQYFGPGTRLTVL.

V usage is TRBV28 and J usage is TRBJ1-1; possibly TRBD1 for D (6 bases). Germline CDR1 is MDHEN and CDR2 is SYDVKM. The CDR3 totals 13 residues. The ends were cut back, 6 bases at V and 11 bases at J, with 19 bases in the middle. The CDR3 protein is CASSSPDRNGAFF. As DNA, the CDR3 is TGTGCCAGCAGCTCCCCAGACAGGAACGGGGCTTTCTTT.

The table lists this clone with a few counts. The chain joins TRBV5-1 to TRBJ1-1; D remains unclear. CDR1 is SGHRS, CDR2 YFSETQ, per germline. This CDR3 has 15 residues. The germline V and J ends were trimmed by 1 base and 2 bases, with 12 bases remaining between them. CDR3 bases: TGCGCCAGCAGCTTGAGCGGCCCGTTTAACACTGAAGCTTTCTTT. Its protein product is CASSLSGPFNTEAFF. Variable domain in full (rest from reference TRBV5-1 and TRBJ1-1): KAGVTQTPRYLIKTRGQQVTLSCSPISGHRSVSWYQQTPGQGLQFLFEYFSETQRNKGNFPGRFSGRQFSNSRSEMNVSTLELGDSALYLCASSLSGPFNTEAFFGQGTRLTVV.

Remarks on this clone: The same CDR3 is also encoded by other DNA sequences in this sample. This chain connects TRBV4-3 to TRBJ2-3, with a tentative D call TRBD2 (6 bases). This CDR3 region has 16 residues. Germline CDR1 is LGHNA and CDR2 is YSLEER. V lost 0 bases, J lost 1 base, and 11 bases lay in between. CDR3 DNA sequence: TGCGCCAGCAGCCAAGATCGGGGGTATGGCACAGATACGCAGTATTTT. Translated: CASSQDRGYGTDTQYF.

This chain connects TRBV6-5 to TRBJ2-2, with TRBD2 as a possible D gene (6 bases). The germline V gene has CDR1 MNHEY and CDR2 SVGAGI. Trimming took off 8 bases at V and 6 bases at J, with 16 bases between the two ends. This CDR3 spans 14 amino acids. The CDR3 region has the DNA TGTGCCAGCCGCCTTACTGCGGGGCCCGGGGAGCTGTTTTTT. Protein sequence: CASRLTAGPGELFF.

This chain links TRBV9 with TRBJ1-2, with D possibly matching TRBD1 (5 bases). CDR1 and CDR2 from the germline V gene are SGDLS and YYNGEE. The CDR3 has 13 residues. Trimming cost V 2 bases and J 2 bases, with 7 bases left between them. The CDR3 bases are TGTGCCAGCAGCGTCTCAGGGAACTATGGCTACACCTTC. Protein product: CASSVSGNYGYTF. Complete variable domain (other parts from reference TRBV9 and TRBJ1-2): DSGVTQTPKHLITATGQRVTLRCSPRSGDLSVYWYQQSLDQGLQFLIQYYNGEERAKGNILERFSAQQFPDLHSELNLSSLELGDSALYFCASSVSGNYGYTFGSGTRLTVV.

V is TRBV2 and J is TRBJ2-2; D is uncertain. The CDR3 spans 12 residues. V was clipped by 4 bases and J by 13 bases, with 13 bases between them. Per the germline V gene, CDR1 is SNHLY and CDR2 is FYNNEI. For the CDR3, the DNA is TGTGCCAGCAGTGCGGGCCCTTGGGGGCTGTTTTTT. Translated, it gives CASSAGPWGLFF.

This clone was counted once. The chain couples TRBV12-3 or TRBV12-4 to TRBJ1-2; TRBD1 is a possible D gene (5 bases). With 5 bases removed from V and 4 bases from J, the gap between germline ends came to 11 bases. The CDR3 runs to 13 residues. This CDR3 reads CASSPRQLYGYTF. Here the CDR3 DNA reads TGTGCCAGCAGTCCACGACAGCTCTATGGCTACACCTTC.

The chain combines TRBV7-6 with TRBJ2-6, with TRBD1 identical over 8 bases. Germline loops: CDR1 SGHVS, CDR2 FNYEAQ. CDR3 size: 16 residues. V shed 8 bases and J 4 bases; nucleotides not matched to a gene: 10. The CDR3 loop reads CASDRGPFVGANVLTF. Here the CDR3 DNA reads TGTGCCAGCGACAGGGGCCCCTTCGTCGGGGCCAACGTCCTGACTTTC. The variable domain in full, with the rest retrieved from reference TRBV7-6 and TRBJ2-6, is GAGVSQSPRYKVTKRGQDVALRCDPISGHVSLYWYRQALGQGPEFLTYFNYEAQQDKSGLPNDRFSAERPEGSISTLTIQRTEQRDSAMYRCASDRGPFVGANVLTFGAGSRLTVL.

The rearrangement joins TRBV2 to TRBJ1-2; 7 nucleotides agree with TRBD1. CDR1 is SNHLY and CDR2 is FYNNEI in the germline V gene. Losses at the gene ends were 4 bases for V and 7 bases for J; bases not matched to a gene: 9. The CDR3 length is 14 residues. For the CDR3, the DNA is TGTGCCAGCAGTGGTGACAGGGCGCGATCTGGCTACACCTTC. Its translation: CASSGDRARSGYTF.

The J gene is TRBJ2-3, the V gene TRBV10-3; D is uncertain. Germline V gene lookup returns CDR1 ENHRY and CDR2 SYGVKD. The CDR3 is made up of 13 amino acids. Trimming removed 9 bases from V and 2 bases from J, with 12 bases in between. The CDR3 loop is CAMTGRPTDTQYF. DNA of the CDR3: TGTGCCATGACCGGACGGCCCACAGATACGCAGTATTTT.

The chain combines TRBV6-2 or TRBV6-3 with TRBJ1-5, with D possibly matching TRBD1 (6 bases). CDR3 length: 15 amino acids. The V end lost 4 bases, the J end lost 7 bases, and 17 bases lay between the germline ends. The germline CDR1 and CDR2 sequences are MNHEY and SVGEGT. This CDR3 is CASSSPGQGEQPQHF. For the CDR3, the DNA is TGTGCCAGCAGTTCACCGGGACAAGGGGAGCAGCCCCAGCATTTT.

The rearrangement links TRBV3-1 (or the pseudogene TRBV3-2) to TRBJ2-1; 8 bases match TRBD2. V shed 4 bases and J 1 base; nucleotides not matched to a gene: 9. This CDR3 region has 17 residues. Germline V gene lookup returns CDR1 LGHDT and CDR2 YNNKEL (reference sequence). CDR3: CASSPFLAGLSYNEQFF. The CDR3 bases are TGTGCCAGCAGCCCCTTCCTAGCGGGCCTTTCCTACAATGAGCAGTTCTTC.

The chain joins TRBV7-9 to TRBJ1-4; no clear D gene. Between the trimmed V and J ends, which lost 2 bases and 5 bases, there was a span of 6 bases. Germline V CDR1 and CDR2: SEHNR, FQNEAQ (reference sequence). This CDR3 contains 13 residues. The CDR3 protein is CASSLYGNEKLFF. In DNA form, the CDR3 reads TGTGCCAGCAGCTTATACGGAAATGAAAAACTGTTTTTT.

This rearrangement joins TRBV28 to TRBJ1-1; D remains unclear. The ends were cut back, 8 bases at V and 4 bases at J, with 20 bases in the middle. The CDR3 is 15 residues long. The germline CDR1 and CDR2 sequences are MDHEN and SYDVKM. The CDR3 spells CASRLLSYGSTEAFF. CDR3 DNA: TGTGCCAGCCGACTTTTATCCTACGGTAGCACTGAAGCTTTCTTT.

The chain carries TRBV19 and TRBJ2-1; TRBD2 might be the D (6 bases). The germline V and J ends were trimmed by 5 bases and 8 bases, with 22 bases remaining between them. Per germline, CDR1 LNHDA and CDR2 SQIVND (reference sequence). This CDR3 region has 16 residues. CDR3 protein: CASSLLPGLRSDEQFF. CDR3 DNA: TGTGCCAGTAGTCTTCTCCCGGGACTCCGAAGCGATGAGCAGTTCTTC.

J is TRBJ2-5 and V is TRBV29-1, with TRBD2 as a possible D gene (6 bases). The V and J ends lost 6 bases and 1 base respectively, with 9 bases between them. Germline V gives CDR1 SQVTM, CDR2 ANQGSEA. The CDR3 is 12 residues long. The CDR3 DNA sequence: TGCAGCGTCTGGGGGGTCCAAGAGACCCAGTACTTC. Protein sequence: CSVWGVQETQYF.

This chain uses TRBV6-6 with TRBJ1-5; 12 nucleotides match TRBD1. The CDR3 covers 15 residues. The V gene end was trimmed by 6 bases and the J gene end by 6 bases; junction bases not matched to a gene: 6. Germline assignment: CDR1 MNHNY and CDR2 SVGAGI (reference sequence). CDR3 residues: CASRGGTGGGQPQHF. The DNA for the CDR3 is TGTGCCAGCAGGGGCGGGACAGGGGGCGGTCAGCCCCAGCATTTT.

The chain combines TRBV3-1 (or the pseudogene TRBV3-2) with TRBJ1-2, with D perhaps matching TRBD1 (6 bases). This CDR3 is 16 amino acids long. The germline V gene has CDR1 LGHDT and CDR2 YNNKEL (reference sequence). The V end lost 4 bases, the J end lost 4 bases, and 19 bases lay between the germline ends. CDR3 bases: TGTGCCAGCAGCCCCCAGGACAGCCAAATCGTCTATGGCTACACCTTC. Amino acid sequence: CASSPQDSQIVYGYTF.